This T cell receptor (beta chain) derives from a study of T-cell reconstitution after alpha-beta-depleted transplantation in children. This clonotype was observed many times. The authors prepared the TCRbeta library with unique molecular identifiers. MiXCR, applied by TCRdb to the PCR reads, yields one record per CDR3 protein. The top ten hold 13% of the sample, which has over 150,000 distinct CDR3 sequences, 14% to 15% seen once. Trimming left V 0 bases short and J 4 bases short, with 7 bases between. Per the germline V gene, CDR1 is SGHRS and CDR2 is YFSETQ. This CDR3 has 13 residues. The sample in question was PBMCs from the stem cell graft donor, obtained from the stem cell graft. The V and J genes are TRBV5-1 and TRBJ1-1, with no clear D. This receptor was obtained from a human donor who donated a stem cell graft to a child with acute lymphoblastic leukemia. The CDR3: CASSLEPGTEAFF. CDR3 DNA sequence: TGCGCCAGCAGCTTGGAGCCGGGCACTGAAGCTTTCTTT.